Listed below are T cell receptor beta chains from one sample, sequenced in a study of T cell clonotyping in hematopoietic cell transplantation. The method was immunoSEQ multiplex PCR; TCRdb's version includes in-frame clones alone and lacks a portion of them. Found here are about 29,000 clones, around three quarters of them singletons; the top ten hold about 6.8%. Here the sequenced sample was peripheral blood mononuclear cells, taken before stem cell transplant. The receptor source for this set is a woman in her twenties or thirties with chronic myeloid leukemia. Some clones in this sample may be carry-over from other donors' samples. CDR3s include the opening cysteine and the closing phenylalanine or tryptophan. Fields, in order: J gene, V gene, CDR3 protein.

j_gene: TRBJ1-1; v_gene: TRBV4-3; CDR3aa: CASSQEAETEAFF
j_gene: TRBJ1-6; v_gene: TRBV19; CDR3aa: CASSIRVRSPLHF
j_gene: TRBJ1-3; v_gene: TRBV5-6; CDR3aa: CASSQGQGNTIYF
j_gene: TRBJ1-2; v_gene: TRBV29-1; CDR3aa: CSDFRTDNYGYTF
j_gene: TRBJ2-7; v_gene: TRBV23-1; CDR3aa: CASSPQGQRGREQYF
j_gene: TRBJ2-1; v_gene: TRBV21-1; CDR3aa: CASSKGVRGSYNEQFF
j_gene: TRBJ2-2; v_gene: TRBV11-3; CDR3aa: CASRAATGELFF
j_gene: TRBJ1-2; v_gene: TRBV5-1; CDR3aa: CASSLADRVDGYTF
j_gene: TRBJ1-2; v_gene: TRBV5-1; CDR3aa: CASSLGGEYGYTF
j_gene: TRBJ2-1; v_gene: TRBV4-3; CDR3aa: CASSQLGHKNQQFF
j_gene: TRBJ2-3; v_gene: TRBV7-6; CDR3aa: CASSLAGGFTDTQYF
j_gene: TRBJ2-7; v_gene: TRBV6-5; CDR3aa: CASSYSEDEQYF
j_gene: TRBJ1-5; v_gene: TRBV2; CDR3aa: CASRPTWGGNQPQHF
j_gene: TRBJ2-3; v_gene: TRBV20-1; CDR3aa: CSARVDTQYF
j_gene: TRBJ2-1; v_gene: TRBV14; CDR3aa: CASSPGRTPGDEQFF
j_gene: TRBJ1-1; v_gene: TRBV5-6; CDR3aa: CASSLPGQPEAFF
j_gene: TRBJ2-5; v_gene: TRBV6-5; CDR3aa: CASRVGGGETQYF
j_gene: TRBJ1-2; v_gene: TRBV5-1; CDR3aa: CASSLELGSNYGYTF
j_gene: TRBJ1-2; v_gene: TRBV6-5; CDR3aa: CASTPGGLIYGYTF
j_gene: TRBJ2-5; v_gene: TRBV29-1; CDR3aa: CSVEGVEETQYF
j_gene: TRBJ1-1; v_gene: TRBV4-1; CDR3aa: CASSQALNPEAFF
j_gene: TRBJ2-1; v_gene: TRBV30; CDR3aa: CAWSVLLNNEQFF
j_gene: TRBJ2-5; v_gene: TRBV27; CDR3aa: CASSRSRAKETQYF
j_gene: TRBJ2-1; v_gene: TRBV5-6; CDR3aa: CASSFGGGTTNEQFF
j_gene: TRBJ1-5; v_gene: TRBV6-1; CDR3aa: CASGAFPQPQHF
j_gene: TRBJ1-2; v_gene: TRBV30; CDR3aa: CAWSVGGYYGYTF
j_gene: TRBJ1-5; v_gene: TRBV30; CDR3aa: CAWSNGLSQPQHF
j_gene: TRBJ1-1; v_gene: TRBV5-1; CDR3aa: CASSAARGGVGTEAFF
j_gene: TRBJ2-4; v_gene: TRBV14; CDR3aa: CASSQAVGKNIQYF
j_gene: TRBJ2-7; v_gene: TRBV4-2; CDR3aa: CASSQEFGTSYEQYF
j_gene: TRBJ1-6; v_gene: TRBV6-5; CDR3aa: CASSWDRANSPLHF
j_gene: TRBJ2-3; v_gene: TRBV19; CDR3aa: CASSPLLALRADTQYF
j_gene: TRBJ1-5; v_gene: TRBV7-6; CDR3aa: CASSLLGKNQPQHF
j_gene: TRBJ1-1; v_gene: TRBV30; CDR3aa: CAWMWGNTEAFF
j_gene: TRBJ1-2; v_gene: TRBV19; CDR3aa: CASTWTGVWSDYGYTF
j_gene: TRBJ1-5; v_gene: TRBV4-3; CDR3aa: CASSQGTLGGLNQPQHF
j_gene: TRBJ2-7; v_gene: TRBV5-1; CDR3aa: CASSLGRGSYEQYF
j_gene: TRBJ2-7; v_gene: TRBV5-1; CDR3aa: CASSPELGQGTYEQYF
j_gene: TRBJ2-2; v_gene: TRBV4-1; CDR3aa: CASSPTGPDNGELFF
j_gene: TRBJ2-7; v_gene: TRBV7-8; CDR3aa: CASSFGNRDRGSRSSYEQYF
j_gene: TRBJ1-6; v_gene: TRBV6-1; CDR3aa: CASSVDRYSPLHF
j_gene: TRBJ2-5; v_gene: TRBV7-2; CDR3aa: CASSIGAPGTQYF
j_gene: TRBJ1-5; v_gene: TRBV29-1; CDR3aa: CSVRSNSNQPQHF
j_gene: TRBJ1-5; v_gene: TRBV10-3; CDR3aa: CAISESERSRDQPQHF
j_gene: TRBJ1-2; v_gene: TRBV14; CDR3aa: CASSSRTGSRYGYTF
j_gene: TRBJ1-4; v_gene: TRBV7-9; CDR3aa: CASSLTGRDEKLFF
j_gene: TRBJ1-1; v_gene: TRBV6-1; CDR3aa: CATSGSWVEAFF
j_gene: TRBJ1-4; v_gene: TRBV6-5; CDR3aa: CASSRRITEKLFF
j_gene: TRBJ2-3; v_gene: TRBV5-6; CDR3aa: CASSLELAGSWTDTQYF
j_gene: TRBJ1-6; v_gene: TRBV11-2; CDR3aa: CASSPALGEINSPLHF
j_gene: TRBJ1-1; v_gene: TRBV30; CDR3aa: CAWGRTEAFF
j_gene: TRBJ1-5; v_gene: TRBV4-1; CDR3aa: CASSQGHQPQHF
j_gene: TRBJ1-3; v_gene: TRBV6-5; CDR3aa: CASKTGGSGNTIYF